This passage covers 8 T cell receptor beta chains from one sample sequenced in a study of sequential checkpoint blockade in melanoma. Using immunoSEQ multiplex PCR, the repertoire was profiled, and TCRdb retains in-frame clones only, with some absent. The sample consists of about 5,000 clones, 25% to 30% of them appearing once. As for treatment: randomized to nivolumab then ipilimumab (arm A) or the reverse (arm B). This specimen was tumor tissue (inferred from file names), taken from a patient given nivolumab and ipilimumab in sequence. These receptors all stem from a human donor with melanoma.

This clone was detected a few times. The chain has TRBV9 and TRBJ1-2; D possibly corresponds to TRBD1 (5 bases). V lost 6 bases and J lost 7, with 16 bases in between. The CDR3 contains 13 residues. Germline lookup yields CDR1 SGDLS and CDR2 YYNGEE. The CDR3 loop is CASIPGAVGGYTF. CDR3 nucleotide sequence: TGTGCCAGCATTCCCGGGGCCGTAGGTGGCTACACCTTC.

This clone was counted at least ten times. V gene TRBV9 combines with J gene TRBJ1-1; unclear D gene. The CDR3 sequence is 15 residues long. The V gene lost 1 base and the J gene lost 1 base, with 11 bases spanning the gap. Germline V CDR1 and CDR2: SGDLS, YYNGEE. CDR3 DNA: TGTGCCAGCAGCGTATCGTGGGTAAGGAACACTGAAGCTTTCTTT. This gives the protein CASSVSWVRNTEAFF. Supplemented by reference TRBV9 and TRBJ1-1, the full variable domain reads DSGVTQTPKHLITATGQRVTLRCSPRSGDLSVYWYQQSLDQGLQFLIQYYNGEERAKGNILERFSAQQFPDLHSELNLSSLELGDSALYFCASSVSWVRNTEAFFGQGTRLTVV.

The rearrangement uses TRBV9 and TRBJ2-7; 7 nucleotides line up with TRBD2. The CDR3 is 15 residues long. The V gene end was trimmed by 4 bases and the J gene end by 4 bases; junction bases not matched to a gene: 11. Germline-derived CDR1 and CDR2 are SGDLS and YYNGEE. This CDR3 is CASSPWGEGYYEQYF. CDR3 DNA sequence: TGTGCCAGCAGCCCATGGGGGGAGGGTTATTACGAGCAGTACTTC. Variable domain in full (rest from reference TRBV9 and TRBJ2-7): DSGVTQTPKHLITATGQRVTLRCSPRSGDLSVYWYQQSLDQGLQFLIQYYNGEERAKGNILERFSAQQFPDLHSELNLSSLELGDSALYFCASSPWGEGYYEQYFGPGTRLTVT.

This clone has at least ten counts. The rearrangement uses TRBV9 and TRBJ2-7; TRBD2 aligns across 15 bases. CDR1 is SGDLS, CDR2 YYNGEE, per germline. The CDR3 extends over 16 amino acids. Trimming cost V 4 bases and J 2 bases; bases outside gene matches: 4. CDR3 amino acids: CASSSGLAGGAYEQYF. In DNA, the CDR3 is TGTGCCAGCAGCTCAGGACTAGCGGGAGGGGCCTACGAGCAGTACTTC.

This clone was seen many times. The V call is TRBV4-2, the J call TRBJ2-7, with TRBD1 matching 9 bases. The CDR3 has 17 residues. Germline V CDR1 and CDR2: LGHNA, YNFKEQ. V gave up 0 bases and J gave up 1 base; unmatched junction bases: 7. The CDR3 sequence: CASSQDEVGTGSYEQYF. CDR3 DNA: TGTGCCAGCAGCCAAGATGAGGTGGGGACAGGGTCCTACGAGCAGTACTTC.

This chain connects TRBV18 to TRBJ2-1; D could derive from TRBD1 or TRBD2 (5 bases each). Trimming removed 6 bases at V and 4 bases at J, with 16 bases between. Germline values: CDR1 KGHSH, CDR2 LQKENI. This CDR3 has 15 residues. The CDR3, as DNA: TGTGCCAGCTCCCCTGGGGCGGGCCGGTACAATGAGCAGTTCTTC. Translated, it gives CASSPGAGRYNEQFF.

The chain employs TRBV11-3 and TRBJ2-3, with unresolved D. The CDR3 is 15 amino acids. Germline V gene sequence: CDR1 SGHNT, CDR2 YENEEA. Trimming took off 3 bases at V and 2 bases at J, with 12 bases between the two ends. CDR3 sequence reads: CASSLVFGPTDTQYF. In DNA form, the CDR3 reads TGTGCCAGCAGCTTGGTATTTGGGCCCACAGATACGCAGTATTTT.

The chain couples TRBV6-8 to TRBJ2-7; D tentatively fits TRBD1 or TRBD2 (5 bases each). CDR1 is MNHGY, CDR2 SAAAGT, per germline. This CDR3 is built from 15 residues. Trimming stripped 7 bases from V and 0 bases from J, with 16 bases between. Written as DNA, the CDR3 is TGTGCCAGCATCCCGGGACCGACAAGCTCCTACGAGCAGTACTTC. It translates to CASIPGPTSSYEQYF.